One sample yielded the 30 T cell receptor beta chains listed below, sequenced in a study of regulatory T cells in long-lasting Graves disease. For TCR beta, libraries came from iRepertoire HTBI primers and Arm-PCR of CDR3 regions. TCRdb re-analysed the multiplex PCR reads in MiXCR, keeping a single row per CDR3 protein. The sample yields some 330,000 distinct CDR3 sequences, around 11% seen once. The time point here: newly diagnosed GD, antithyroid drugs for less than 3 months. From RNA extracted from PBMCs, the TCR library was made. These same data were also listed under a study on T cells in Graves' hyperthyroidism and ophthalmopathy.

Material: peripheral blood mononuclear cells (PBMCs), obtained at new diagnosis, from a patient treated with antithyroid drugs. The receptors here all came from a young woman with Graves disease.

The gene calls are TRBV20-1 and TRBJ2-1; D possibly corresponds to TRBD1 (6 bases). Trimming cost V 2 bases and J 7 bases, with 21 bases left between them. The germline V gene encodes CDR1 DFQATT and CDR2 SNEGSKA (reference sequence). The CDR3 loop spans 16 amino acids. CDR3 nucleotides: TGCAGTGCTAGACCTCTTGGACAGAAAGGTAAAAATGAGCAGTTCTTC. Protein: CSARPLGQKGKNEQFF.

This clonotype has a count of ten or more. The chain uses TRBV6-6 and TRBJ1-5; 7 bases agree with TRBD1. Germline CDR1 reads MNHNY; CDR2 reads SVGAGI (reference sequence). This CDR3 region has 19 residues. The trim removed 0 bases at V and 7 bases at J, leaving 18 bases unmatched. CDR3 sequence (DNA): TGTGCCAGCAGTTACTCGAGTAGTCCCGGGACAGTGACCCACCAGCCCCAGCATTTT. Amino acid sequence: CASSYSSSPGTVTHQPQHF.

The chain joins TRBV24-1 to TRBJ2-7, with TRBD1 as a possible D gene (5 bases). The V and J ends lost 1 base and 5 bases respectively, with 8 bases between them. CDR3 length: 13 residues. Germline values: CDR1 KGHDR, CDR2 SFDVKD. The CDR3 coding sequence is TGTGCCACCAGTGATTTAACAGGAAACGAGCAGTACTTC. Protein: CATSDLTGNEQYF.

In its sample, this clonotype was seen many times. The chain combines TRBV27 with TRBJ1-6, with 8 bases matching TRBD1. Trimming cost V 3 bases and J 17 bases; bases outside gene matches: 9. Per germline, CDR1 MNHEY and CDR2 SMNVEV (reference sequence). The CDR3 covers 13 residues. The CDR3 spells CASSFQSGGFIHF. DNA for the CDR3: TGTGCCAGCAGTTTTCAGTCAGGGGGCTTCATCCACTTT.

This clonotype was observed a handful of times. V gene TRBV20-1 combines with J gene TRBJ1-2; D remains ambiguous. Trimming cost V 0 bases and J 2 bases, with 7 bases left between them. The CDR3 extends over 13 amino acids. Germline V lookup: CDR1 DFQATT, CDR2 SNEGSKA (reference sequence). This chain's CDR3 is CSAREEGNYGYTF. In DNA form, the CDR3 reads TGCAGTGCTAGAGAAGAGGGCAACTATGGCTACACCTTC.

V is TRBV6-1 and J is TRBJ2-7; possible D gene TRBD2, 5 bases. This CDR3 comprises 15 residues. Between the trimmed V and J ends, which lost 8 bases and 3 bases, there was a span of 20 bases. Germline CDR1 reads MNHNS; CDR2 reads SASEGT. The CDR3 region is CASGRSGYSFYEQYV. CDR3 coding DNA: TGTGCCAGCGGAAGGAGCGGCTACAGCTTCTACGAGCAGTACGTC.

This chain links TRBV5-6 with TRBJ2-5, with D maybe TRBD1 (5 bases). The CDR3 spans 14 residues. CDR1 SGHDT and CDR2 YYEEEE come from the germline V gene. Trimming removed 0 bases at V and 7 bases at J, with 13 bases between. CDR3 sequence reads: CASSLEGWIGTQYF. DNA of the CDR3: TGTGCCAGCAGCTTGGAGGGGTGGATAGGGACCCAGTACTTC.

This rearrangement joins TRBV11-2 to TRBJ2-7; 8 bases agree with TRBD1. Germline CDR1 is SGHAT and CDR2 is FQNNGV. V shed 5 bases, J shed 3 bases, and the junction held 6 bases outside the gene matches. This CDR3 is built from 14 residues. This CDR3 is CASSPDRGIYEQYF. In DNA form, the CDR3 reads TGTGCCAGCAGCCCAGACAGGGGAATCTACGAGCAGTACTTC.

In this sample, this clonotype turned up many times. This sequence joins TRBV30 and TRBJ2-5, with 7 bases aligning to TRBD2. This CDR3 region has 12 residues. The germline V gene has CDR1 GTSNPN and CDR2 SVGIG (reference sequence). J gave up 3 bases and V 5 bases, and 3 bases lay outside the gene matches. The CDR3 nucleotides are TGTGCCTGGGGGGGAGGGGAAGAGACCCAGTACTTC. Translation gives CAWGGGEETQYF. Full variable domain (remainder filled in from reference TRBV30 and TRBJ2-5): SQTIHQWPATLVQPVGSPLSLECTVEGTSNPNLYWYRQAAGRGLQLLFYSVGIGQISSEVPQNLSASRPQDRQFILSSKKLLLSDSGFYLCAWGGGEETQYFGPGTRLLVL.

As concerns this clonotype: It may be a read error: a sequence one base away is much more abundant. V and J are TRBV12-3 or TRBV12-4 and TRBJ2-7; possibly TRBD2 for D (6 bases). This CDR3 contains 12 residues. CDR3 nucleotide sequence: TGTGCCAGCAGGGGGACTGTCTACGAGCAGTGCTTC. It encodes CASRGTVYEQCF.

This clonotype has at least ten counts. The chain uses TRBV2 and TRBJ1-2; weak D call: TRBD1 (5 bases). Germline V CDR1 and CDR2: SNHLY, FYNNEI. Trimming removed 9 bases from V and 4 bases from J, with 12 bases in between. There are 12 residues in the CDR3. The CDR3 DNA reads as TGTGCCAGGGGGACGGGACTCTATGGCTACACCTTC. It is translated as CARGTGLYGYTF.

In its sample, this clonotype was seen many times. The junction departs from germline at one end; a sequencing error may be responsible. V usage is TRBV2 and J usage is TRBJ2-5, with D unresolved. Germline CDR1 and CDR2: SNHLY and FYNNEI. This CDR3 comprises 14 residues. DNA for the CDR3: TGTGCCAGCAGCGAAGTTGTTCACCAAGAGACCCAGTACTTC. Protein sequence: CASSEVVHQETQYF.

This clonotype was detected a few times. The chain carries TRBV24-1 and TRBJ2-1, with D maybe TRBD2 (7 bases). The CDR3 totals 17 residues. The germline gives CDR1 KGHDR, CDR2 SFDVKD. V was clipped by 5 bases and J by 10 bases, with 26 bases between them. CDR3 residues: CATSAPSRRRGAREQFF. The CDR3 region has the DNA TGTGCCACCAGTGCCCCGAGTAGGCGTCGGGGGGCGCGGGAGCAGTTCTTC.

The rearrangement links TRBV20-1 to TRBJ1-5, with 9 positions matching TRBD1. Unmatched junction bases numbered 11, after V lost 4 bases and J lost 7 bases. CDR1 and CDR2 from the germline V gene are DFQATT and SNEGSKA (reference sequence). The CDR3 runs 15 residues. The CDR3: CSAMVAGQGGQPQHF. The CDR3 DNA follows: TGCAGTGCTATGGTTGCGGGACAGGGCGGACAGCCCCAGCATTTT.

This clonotype appeared a few times. The CDR3 nucleotides are TGTGCCACCAGCAGTACCCGCCACAACCTCGAAGGAGCGGGAGATTGGAATGAGCAGTTCTTC. Its protein is CATSSTRHNLEGAGDWNEQFF. The rearrangement uses TRBV15 and TRBJ2-1, with TRBD2 matching 8 bases. Trimming took 3 bases from V and 7 from J; bases not matched to a gene: 26. The germline CDR1 and CDR2 sequences are LNHNV and YYDKDF (reference sequence). This CDR3 comprises 21 residues.

This clonotype was recorded at least ten times. The CDR3 nucleotides read TGTGCTAGTGCCCTTGGGGCAGGGAGCTACGAGCAGTACGTC. Encoded protein: CASALGAGSYEQYV. V is TRBV12-5 and J is TRBJ2-7; the D gene could be TRBD1 or TRBD2 (5 bases each). The CDR3 length is 14 residues. CDR1 is LGHNT, CDR2 FRNRAP, per germline. The germline V and J ends were trimmed by 7 bases and 3 bases, with 16 bases remaining between them.

The table lists this clonotype with many counts. The chain has TRBV2 and TRBJ2-5, with D uncertain. CDR3 length: 13 residues. Germline CDR1 is SNHLY and CDR2 is FYNNEI. Trimming shortened V by 4 bases and J by 3 bases, and 9 bases separated the two germline ends. The CDR3 nucleotides read TGTGCCAGCAGTGTAGACCTCAAAGAGACCCAGTACTTC. It yields the protein CASSVDLKETQYF.

This clonotype was seen many times. The CDR3 here is CASSLVGGLSYEQYF. CDR3 coding DNA: TGTGCCAGCAGCTTAGTTGGAGGGTTGTCCTACGAGCAGTACTTC. The rearrangement joins TRBV11-2 to TRBJ2-7, with a possible D match to TRBD2 (6 bases). The ends were cut back, 1 base at V and 1 base at J, with 11 bases in the middle. The germline V gene encodes CDR1 SGHAT and CDR2 FQNNGV. The CDR3 has 15 residues.

This clonotype occurred many times. The rearrangement joins TRBV11-2 to TRBJ1-6, with unresolved D. Per the germline V gene, CDR1 is SGHAT and CDR2 is FQNNGV. The V end lost 0 bases, the J end lost 8 bases, and 5 bases lay between the germline ends. The CDR3 has 13 residues. Here the CDR3 DNA reads TGTGCCAGCAGCTTAGAAACCGATTCACCCCTCCACTTT. It translates to CASSLETDSPLHF.

This clonotype was counted ten times or more. This chain links TRBV2 with TRBJ1-4; 7 nucleotides match TRBD1. V shed 5 bases, J shed 8 bases, and the junction held 8 bases outside the gene matches. Germline lookup yields CDR1 SNHLY and CDR2 FYNNEI. CDR3 length equals 14 residues. The CDR3 sequence: CASSTDRAEEKLFF. In DNA, the CDR3 is TGTGCCAGCAGTACCGACAGGGCGGAGGAAAAACTGTTTTTT.

This rearrangement joins TRBV29-1 to TRBJ1-3; D perhaps matches TRBD1 (6 bases). V was pared by 7 bases and J by 2 bases, with 12 bases between. This CDR3 has 13 residues. CDR1 and CDR2 from the germline V gene are SQVTM and ANQGSEA. The CDR3 DNA reads TGCAGCGGGCTGAGGGGGGCTGGAAACACCATATATTTT. Its protein product is CSGLRGAGNTIYF.

This clonotype was counted a few times. The chain recombines TRBV7-9 with TRBJ2-2, with 7 positions matching TRBD2. Germline V gene lookup returns CDR1 SEHNR and CDR2 FQNEAQ (reference sequence). The CDR3 is 16 residues long. Trimming at V came to 5 bases and at J to 4 bases, leaving 10 bases not matched to a gene. This CDR3 reads CASSPVGRELTGELFF. The CDR3 region has the DNA TGTGCCAGCAGCCCGGTGGGGCGGGAGCTCACCGGGGAGCTGTTTTTT.

The sample holds many counts of this clonotype. The chain employs TRBV10-3 and TRBJ2-1, with 8 bases fitting TRBD2. V trimming: 6 bases; J trimming: 4 bases; junction bases outside the gene matches: 8. CDR3 size: 15 residues. Per the germline V gene, CDR1 is ENHRY and CDR2 is SYGVKD. CDR3 nucleotides: TGTGCCATCAGGGGAAGCGGGGGTCAATACAATGAGCAGTTCTTC. Its translation: CAIRGSGGQYNEQFF.

The V and J genes are TRBV20-1 and TRBJ1-5; the D is unclear. Per germline, CDR1 DFQATT and CDR2 SNEGSKA (reference sequence). The V end was cut by 2 bases, the J end by 0 bases, with 23 bases between. The CDR3 runs to 19 residues. CDR3 in DNA: TGCAGTGCTAGACTCCGGCCCGAGGAGTCGGGATATAGCAATCAGCCCCAGCATTTT. This encodes CSARLRPEESGYSNQPQHF.

This clonotype was observed at least ten times. The chain employs TRBV3-1 and TRBJ1-1, with 8 positions matching TRBD1. There are 18 residues in the CDR3. Unmatched junction bases numbered 14, after V lost 5 bases and J lost 0 bases. Germline V lookup: CDR1 LGHDT, CDR2 YNNKEL (reference sequence). The CDR3 DNA is TGTGCCAGCAGCAGAGGTTCCGGGACAGGAATAATGAACACTGAAGCTTTCTTT. This sequence encodes CASSRGSGTGIMNTEAFF.

The chain is built from TRBV4-1 and TRBJ2-1; TRBD2 matches at 7 bases. The CDR3 length is 14 residues. J gave up 2 bases and V 3 bases, and 1 base lay outside the gene matches. Germline CDR1 MGHRA, CDR2 YSYEKL. CDR3 nucleotides: TGCGCCAGCAGCCATGGGACTACCTACAATGAGCAGTTCTTC. The encoded protein is CASSHGTTYNEQFF.

This clonotype was detected ten times or more. This chain connects TRBV29-1 to TRBJ2-1; TRBD1 matches at 8 bases. From germline, CDR1 is SQVTM and CDR2 ANQGSEA. V trimming: 6 bases; J trimming: 4 bases; junction bases outside the gene matches: 17. This CDR3 spans 17 amino acids. The CDR3 bases are TGCAGCGTCGTAGACAGGGGACTGAAACATGTATACAATGAGCAGTTCTTC. It yields the protein CSVVDRGLKHVYNEQFF.

This clonotype has a handful of counts. This could be a read error, since a much larger clone is one nucleotide away. The CDR3 is CSALNWAKGQYF. In DNA form, the CDR3 reads TGCAGTGCCCTGAACTGGGCCAAGGGGCAGTACTTC. The rearrangement uses TRBV20-1 and TRBJ2-7; D uncertain. V lost 6 bases and J lost 9, with 18 bases in between. Germline loops: CDR1 DFQATT, CDR2 SNEGSKA (reference sequence). This CDR3 spans 12 amino acids.

The chain links TRBV30 to TRBJ2-6; D not resolved. Germline CDR1 is GTSNPN and CDR2 is SVGIG (reference sequence). The CDR3 consists of 13 residues. Trimming pared 5 bases from V and 0 bases from J, leaving 5 bases between. CDR3 residues: CAWEDSGANVLTF. In nucleotides, the CDR3 is TGTGCCTGGGAGGACTCTGGGGCCAACGTCCTGACTTTC.

The genes are TRBV4-3 and TRBJ2-1; the match to TRBD2 covers 8 bases. The DNA end lines up better with TRBJ2-5; the J call may be wrong. Germline V gives CDR1 LGHNA, CDR2 YSLEER. The CDR3 has 17 amino acids. CDR3 region: CASSQESSGAPGETQYF. The CDR3 region has the DNA TGCGCCAGCAGCCAAGAAAGTAGCGGGGCCCCCGGGGAGACCCAGTACTTC.